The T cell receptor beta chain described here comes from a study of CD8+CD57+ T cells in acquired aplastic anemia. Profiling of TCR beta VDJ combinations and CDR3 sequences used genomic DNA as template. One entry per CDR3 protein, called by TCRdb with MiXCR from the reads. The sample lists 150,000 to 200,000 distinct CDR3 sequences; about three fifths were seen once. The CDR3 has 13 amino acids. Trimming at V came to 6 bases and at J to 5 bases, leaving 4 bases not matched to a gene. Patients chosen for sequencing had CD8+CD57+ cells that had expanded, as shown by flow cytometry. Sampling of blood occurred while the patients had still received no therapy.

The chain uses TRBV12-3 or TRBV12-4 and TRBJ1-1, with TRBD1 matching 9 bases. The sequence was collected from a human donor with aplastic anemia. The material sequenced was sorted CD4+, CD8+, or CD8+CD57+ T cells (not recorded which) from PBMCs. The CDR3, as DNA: TGTGCCAGCAGGATGACAGGGGGTACTGAAGCTTTCTTT. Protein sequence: CASRMTGGTEAFF.